This record looks at one T cell receptor (beta chain) sequence and its context. As yet, its antigen is unknown. The junction shows a germline mismatch at one end, possibly a read error. Germline CDR1 is DFQATT and CDR2 is SNEGSKA (reference sequence). The CDR3 is made up of 13 amino acids. Unique molecular identifiers were built into the TCR beta cDNA libraries. Input amounts of 1 to 10 million T cells were used. These gave about 500,000 cDNA molecules, so each molecule approximated one T cell. TCRdb recomputed calls from the PCR reads with MiXCR, one row per CDR3 protein. The top ten clones hold under 6% of a sample with about 820,000 distinct CDR3 sequences, approximately 50% of them seen once. These data are taken from a study of post-analysis software for immune sequencing data. Notes on the study in general: In patients, about 5 TRBV segments were more frequent than in controls, with TRBV5-6, TRBV5-1 and TRBV20-1 among them.

The sequence was obtained from a girl aged 5-17 years with multiple sclerosis. This sequence joins TRBV20-1 and TRBJ2-7, with 9 nucleotides matching TRBD2. Source material: blood. The CDR3 nucleotides read TGCATTGCTGACAGTAGCGGGAGCTACGAGCAGTACTTC. Its translation is CIADSSGSYEQYF.